The rows below give T cell receptor beta chains drawn from one sample of a study of blood T cells in healthy people across ages. TCRdb redid the calling of the 5' RACE reads with MiXCR, one entry per CDR3 protein. Of roughly 410,000 distinct CDR3 sequences in the sample, about 49% were seen once. The sequencing sample was made of blood. These receptors originate from a man aged 55-75 years in good health. The CDR3 runs from the conserved cysteine through the conserved F or W. The D gene is left open where the match is weak. The size entry is marked missing in some rows and otherwise reads once, few, many or a size class.

TGCGCCAGCACAGCCGGGACAGGGGGCTACGAGCAGTACTTC | CASTAGTGGYEQYF | TRBV5-1 | . | TRBD1 | TRBJ2-7
TGTGCCAGCAGCCTAGACTTTAGGGTTCCAGATACGCAGTATTTT | CASSLDFRVPDTQYF | TRBV6-6 | many | . | TRBJ2-3
TGTGCCAGCAGCCCCTCCTTGGGGAGGGGCGATGTGCAGTATTTT | CASSPSLGRGDVQYF | TRBV7-3 | . | TRBD2 | TRBJ2-3
TGCAGTGCCTTGCTGGACAGAAACTCCTACGAGCAGTACTTC | CSALLDRNSYEQYF | TRBV20-1 | . | . | TRBJ2-7
TGTGCTAGCAGCTTTCTAGATAGGGGAGATACGCAGTATTTT | CASSFLDRGDTQYF | TRBV7-7 | . | . | TRBJ2-3
TGTGCCAGCAGTTCCGTTACCGGACTAGCAACAGATACGCAGTATTTT | CASSSVTGLATDTQYF | TRBV28 | few | TRBD2 | TRBJ2-3
TGTGCCAGCAGCCCCGAGGCAGGAAGCACTGAAGCTTTCTTT | CASSPEAGSTEAFF | TRBV12-3/TRBV12-4 | . | . | TRBJ1-1
TGTGCCAGCAGCGGGTCCAACCTAGATACGCAGTATTTT | CASSGSNLDTQYF | TRBV7-6 | . | . | TRBJ2-3
TGTGCCAGCAGCTTAGCGGGACGAGCCTACGAGCAGTACTTC | CASSLAGRAYEQYF | TRBV7-2 | . | . | TRBJ2-7
TGTGCCAGCAGCGTGACGACTAGCGGGGGGGCCGAAGATACGCAGTATTTT | CASSVTTSGGAEDTQYF | TRBV9 | few | TRBD2 | TRBJ2-3
TGTGCCAGCAGCCCCCCCCCACCGAACACTGAAGCTTTCTTT | CASSPPPPNTEAFF | TRBV7-2 | . | . | TRBJ1-1
TGTGCCGGCAGCCTAGGTGGTTATGGCTACACCTTC | CAGSLGGYGYTF | TRBV12-3/TRBV12-4 | . | . | TRBJ1-2
TGTGCCAGCAGCGTCCGCCCCGGGACTAGAGAGGTTGAGCAGTACTTC | CASSVRPGTREVEQYF | TRBV7-6 | . | TRBD2 | TRBJ2-7
TGTGCCAGCTCACCAGGGCGGGCTGCCTACGAGCAGTACTTC | CASSPGRAAYEQYF | TRBV18 | once | . | TRBJ2-7
TGTGCCAGCAGCGTAGATCCTAGCGGTTCCTACGAGCAGTACTTC | CASSVDPSGSYEQYF | TRBV6-5 | . | TRBD2 | TRBJ2-7
TGTGCCAGCAGCCAAGAGGTAGCGGGAGCTAAAGATACGCAGTATTTT | CASSQEVAGAKDTQYF | TRBV3-1 | many | TRBD2 | TRBJ2-3
TGTGCCAGCAGCCAAGGAGTAGCAGAGGACTACAATGAGCAGTTCTTC | CASSQGVAEDYNEQFF | TRBV4-2 | few | . | TRBJ2-1
TGCGCCAGCAGCTTAAGACCCGGGACCGAGAACAGCAACACTGAAGCTTTCTTT | CASSLRPGTENSNTEAFF | TRBV5-1 | . | . | TRBJ1-1
TGTGCCAGCAGCAGCCGCGGGGCGCGAGGGGATACGCAGTATTTT | CASSSRGARGDTQYF | TRBV13 | . | . | TRBJ2-3
TGTGCCAGCAGTTTATCCAGGGGTTTCACAGATACGCAGTATTTT | CASSLSRGFTDTQYF | TRBV27 | few | . | TRBJ2-3
TGCGCCAGCAGCTTGGGTTGGGGGGCCACTAACTATGGCTACACCTTC | CASSLGWGATNYGYTF | TRBV5-1 | . | . | TRBJ1-2
TGTGCCAGCAGTAGCGCAGGGGAGACCCAGTACTTC | CASSSAGETQYF | TRBV3-1 | few | . | TRBJ2-5
TGTGCCAGCAGTTACGGCACTAGCGGGTACCGGGAGCAGTTCTTC | CASSYGTSGYREQFF | TRBV6-2/TRBV6-3 | many | TRBD2 | TRBJ2-1